This record concerns one TCR beta chain sequence. Under the authors' procedure: Amplification of reference gene primers was used by the study to estimate nucleated cell counts. Profiled with immunoSEQ multiplex PCR; TCRdb holds only in-frame clones, not every one. The V and J calls and clone size come from that table; D and trimming were worked out from the DNA. The table records about 80,000 clones, around 85% of them present only once. Seattle participants joined during active infection and were tracked over time. The data originate from a study of blood T cell repertoires in COVID-19. About the research overall: Some COVID-19 samples were acute and others convalescent; all came from the United States, Italy and Spain. T cells, B-cell-depleted T cells, or PBMCs supplied cDNA or gDNA.

Per the germline V gene, CDR1 is SNHLY and CDR2 is FYNNEI. Between the trimmed V and J ends, which lost 2 bases and 4 bases, there was a span of 12 bases. The CDR3 sequence is 15 residues long. The receptor was derived from a man between 45 and 60 years old with COVID-19, enrolled during active disease. The chain is built from TRBV2 and TRBJ1-5, with no clear D. Sample: peripheral blood. The CDR3 loop reads CASSERETPNQPQHF. DNA of the CDR3: TGTGCCAGCAGTGAACGCGAGACACCGAATCAGCCCCAGCATTTT.